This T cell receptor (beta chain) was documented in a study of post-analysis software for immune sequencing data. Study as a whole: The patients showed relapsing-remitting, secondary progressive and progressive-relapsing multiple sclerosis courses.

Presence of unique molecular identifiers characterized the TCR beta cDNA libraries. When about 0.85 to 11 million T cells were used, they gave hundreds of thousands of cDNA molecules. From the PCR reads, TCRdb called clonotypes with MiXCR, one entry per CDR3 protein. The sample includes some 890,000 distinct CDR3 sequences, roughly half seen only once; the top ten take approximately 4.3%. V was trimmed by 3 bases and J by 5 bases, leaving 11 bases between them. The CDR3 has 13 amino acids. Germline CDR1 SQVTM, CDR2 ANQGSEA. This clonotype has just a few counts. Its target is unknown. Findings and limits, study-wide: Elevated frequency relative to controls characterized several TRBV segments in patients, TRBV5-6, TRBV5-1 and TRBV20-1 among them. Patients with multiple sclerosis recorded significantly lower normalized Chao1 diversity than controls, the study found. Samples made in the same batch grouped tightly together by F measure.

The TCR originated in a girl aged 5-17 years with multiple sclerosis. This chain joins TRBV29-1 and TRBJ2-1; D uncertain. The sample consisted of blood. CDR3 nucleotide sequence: TGCAGCGTTGATGTGGGGTTGGACAATGAGCAGTTCTTC. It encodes CSVDVGLDNEQFF.